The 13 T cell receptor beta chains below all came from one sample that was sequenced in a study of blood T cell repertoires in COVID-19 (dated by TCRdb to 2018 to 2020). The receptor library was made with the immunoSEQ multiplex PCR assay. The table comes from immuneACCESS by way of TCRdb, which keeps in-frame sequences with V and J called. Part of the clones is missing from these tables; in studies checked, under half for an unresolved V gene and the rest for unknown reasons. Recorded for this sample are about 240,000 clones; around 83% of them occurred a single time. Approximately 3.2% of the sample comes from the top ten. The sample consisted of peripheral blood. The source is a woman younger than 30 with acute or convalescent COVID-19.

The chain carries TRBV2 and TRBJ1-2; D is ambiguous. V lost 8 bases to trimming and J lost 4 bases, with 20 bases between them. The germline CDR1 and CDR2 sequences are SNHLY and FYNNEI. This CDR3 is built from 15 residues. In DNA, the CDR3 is TGTGCCAGCGTTCCCCACAGCGCCCGGGGCTATGGCTACACCTTC. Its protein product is CASVPHSARGYGYTF.

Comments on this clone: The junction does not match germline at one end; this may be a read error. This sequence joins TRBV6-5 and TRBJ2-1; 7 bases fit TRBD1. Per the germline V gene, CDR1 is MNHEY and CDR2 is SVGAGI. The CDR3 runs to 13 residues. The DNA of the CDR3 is TGTGCCAGCACCGGGACAGAGTACAGTGAGCAGTTCTTC. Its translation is CASTGTEYSEQFF.

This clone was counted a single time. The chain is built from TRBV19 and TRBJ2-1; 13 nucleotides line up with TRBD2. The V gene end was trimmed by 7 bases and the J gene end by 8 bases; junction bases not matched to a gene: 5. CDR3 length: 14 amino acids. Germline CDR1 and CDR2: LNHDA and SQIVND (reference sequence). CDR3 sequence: CASTGTSGIYEQFF. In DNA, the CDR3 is TGTGCCAGTACAGGGACTAGCGGGATCTATGAGCAGTTCTTC.

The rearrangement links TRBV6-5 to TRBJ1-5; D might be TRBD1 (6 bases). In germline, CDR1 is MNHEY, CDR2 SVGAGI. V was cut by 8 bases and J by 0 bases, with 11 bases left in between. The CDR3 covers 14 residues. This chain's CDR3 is CASVDRYSNQPQHF. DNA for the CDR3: TGTGCCAGCGTGGACAGATATAGCAATCAGCCCCAGCATTTT.

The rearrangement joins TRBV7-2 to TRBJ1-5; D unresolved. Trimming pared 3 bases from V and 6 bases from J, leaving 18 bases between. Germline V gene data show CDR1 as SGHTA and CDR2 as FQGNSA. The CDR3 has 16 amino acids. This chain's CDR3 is CASSLAGTGLGQPQHF. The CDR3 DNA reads TGTGCCAGCAGCTTGGCGGGTACGGGGTTGGGTCAGCCCCAGCATTTT.

CDR3 sequence: CAWSVGESYGYTF. The CDR3 DNA reads as TGTGCCTGGAGTGTAGGGGAATCCTATGGCTACACCTTC. This chain connects TRBV30 to TRBJ1-2; the D gene is possibly TRBD1 (5 bases). The V gene's germline CDR1 is GTSNPN and CDR2 SVGIG (reference sequence). The V gene lost 0 bases and the J gene lost 4 bases, with 9 bases spanning the gap. The CDR3 has 13 amino acids.

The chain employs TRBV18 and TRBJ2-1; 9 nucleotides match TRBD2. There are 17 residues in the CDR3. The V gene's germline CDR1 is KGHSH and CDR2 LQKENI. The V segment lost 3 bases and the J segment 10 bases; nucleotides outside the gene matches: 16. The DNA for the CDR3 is TGTGCCAGCTCACCCATGGGGCGGGAGGGCCGGTTGAAAGAGCAGTTCTTC. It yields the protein CASSPMGREGRLKEQFF.

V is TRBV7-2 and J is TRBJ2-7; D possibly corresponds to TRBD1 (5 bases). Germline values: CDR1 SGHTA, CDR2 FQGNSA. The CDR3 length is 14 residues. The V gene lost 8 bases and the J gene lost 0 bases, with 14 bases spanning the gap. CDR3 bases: TGTGCCAGCCAGACAGTAATCGGCTCCTACGAGCAGTACTTC. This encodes CASQTVIGSYEQYF.

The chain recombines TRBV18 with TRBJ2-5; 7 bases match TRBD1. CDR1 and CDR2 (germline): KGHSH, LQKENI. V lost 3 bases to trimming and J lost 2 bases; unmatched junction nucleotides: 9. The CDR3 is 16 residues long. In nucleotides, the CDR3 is TGTGCCAGCTCACCGACCACCGGGACAGAGCAAGAGACCCAGTACTTC. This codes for CASSPTTGTEQETQYF. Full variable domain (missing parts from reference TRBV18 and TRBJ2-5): NAGVMQNPRHLVRRRGQEARLRCSPMKGHSHVYWYRQLPEEGLKFMVYLQKENIIDESGMPKERFSAEFPKEGPSILRIQQVVRGDSAAYFCASSPTTGTEQETQYFGPGTRLLVL.

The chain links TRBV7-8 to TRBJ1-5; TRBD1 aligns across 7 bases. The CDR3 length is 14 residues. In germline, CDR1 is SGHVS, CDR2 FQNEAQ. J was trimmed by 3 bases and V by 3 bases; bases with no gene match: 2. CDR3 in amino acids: CASSFRGNNQPQHF. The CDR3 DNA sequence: TGTGCCAGCAGCTTCAGGGGGAACAATCAGCCCCAGCATTTT.

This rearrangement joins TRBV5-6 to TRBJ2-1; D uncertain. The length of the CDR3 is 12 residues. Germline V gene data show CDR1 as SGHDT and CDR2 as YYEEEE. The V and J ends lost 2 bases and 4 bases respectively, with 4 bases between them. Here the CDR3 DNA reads TGTGCCAGCAGCTTCGGTTACAATGAGCAGTTCTTC. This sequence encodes CASSFGYNEQFF.

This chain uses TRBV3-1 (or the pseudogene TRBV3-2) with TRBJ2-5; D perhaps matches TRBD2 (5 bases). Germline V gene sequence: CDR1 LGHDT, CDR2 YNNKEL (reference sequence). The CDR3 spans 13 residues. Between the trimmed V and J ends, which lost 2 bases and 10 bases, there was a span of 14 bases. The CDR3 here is CASSQLSSRDQYF. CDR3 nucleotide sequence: TGTGCCAGCAGCCAATTATCTTCGAGGGACCAGTACTTC.

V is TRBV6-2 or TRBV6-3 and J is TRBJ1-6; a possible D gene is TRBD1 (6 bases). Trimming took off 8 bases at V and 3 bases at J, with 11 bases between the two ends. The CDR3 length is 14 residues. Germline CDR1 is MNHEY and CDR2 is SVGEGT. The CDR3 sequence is CASCRDIYNSPLHF. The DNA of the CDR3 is TGTGCCAGCTGCCGGGACATCTATAATTCACCCCTCCACTTT.